This is a list of T cell receptor beta chains from one sample in a study of OX40 agonist ivuxolimab in advanced cancers. This table comes from immunoSEQ multiplex PCR, and its TCRdb copy is limited to in-frame clones, with some not included. The sample lists tens of thousands of clones, around 89% occurring once. This material consisted of CD4+ or CD8+ T cells sorted from blood, taken in a trial of the OX40 agonist ivuxolimab. These receptors were taken from an adult with an advanced solid tumor such as melanoma, head and neck, liver or kidney cancer. Both conserved end residues are part of each CDR3. The order of the fields is J gene, V gene, D gene, CDR3 length, clone size, CDR3 DNA, CDR3 protein. The D gene is left open where the match is weak. Size tells how often a clone was seen (once, few, many) or the class of an expanded clone, and some rows leave it out.

TRBJ1-3	TRBV6-1	-	15	once	TGTGCCAGCAGTGACGGTCTACACTCTGGAAACACCATATATTTT	CASSDGLHSGNTIYF
TRBJ2-7	TRBV6-5	-	15	-	TGTGCCAGCAGTTACTCGACCGGGAGTGGGTACGAGCAGTACTTC	CASSYSTGSGYEQYF
TRBJ2-7	TRBV11-3	-	13	-	TGTGCCAGCAGCTTAGACAGCTCCTACGAGCAGTACTTC	CASSLDSSYEQYF
TRBJ2-7	TRBV4-1	-	15	-	TGCGCCAGCAGCCAAGGGGACACAGGAACCTACGAGCAGTACTTC	CASSQGDTGTYEQYF
TRBJ1-4	TRBV19	-	13	few	TGTGCCAGTAGTATGGGGTCCCCCGGAAAACTGTTTTTT	CASSMGSPGKLFF
TRBJ2-1	TRBV11-2	-	16	-	TGTGCCAGCAGCTTCAGATCCACTAGCTCCTACAATGAGCAGTTCTTC	CASSFRSTSSYNEQFF
TRBJ1-6	TRBV15	-	16	-	TGTGCCAGTTCCCAGGGAATAGGGACCTATAATTCACCCCTCCACTTT	CASSQGIGTYNSPLHF
TRBJ2-5	TRBV9	TRBD2	17	-	TGTGCCAGCAGCGCGATACCCGGACTAGCGGGAGTGAAGACCCAGTACTTC	CASSAIPGLAGVKTQYF
TRBJ1-1	TRBV7-9	TRBD1	14	-	TGTGCCAGCAGCTTAGTTTCCGACAGGGGTGAAGCTTTCTTT	CASSLVSDRGEAFF
TRBJ2-7	TRBV10-2	-	15	-	TGCGCCAGCAGTGAGTCGGGGAGCGGGCTCTACGAGCAGTACTTC	CASSESGSGLYEQYF
TRBJ1-5	TRBV5-1	-	13	few	TGCGCCAGCCGAGAGGGGGGCGGGCAGCCCCAGCATTTT	CASREGGGQPQHF
TRBJ2-7	TRBV6-1	-	14	-	TGTGCCAGCAGTGAGGAGGCCCTTTTGTACGAGCAGTACTTC	CASSEEALLYEQYF
TRBJ2-3	TRBV6-1	-	15	-	TGTGCCAGCAGTGATTGGGGACCCAGCACAGATACGCAGTATTTT	CASSDWGPSTDTQYF
TRBJ2-1	TRBV18	-	16	once	TGTGCCAGCTCACTTAAAGGCCAGTACATCTACAATGAGCAGTTCTTC	CASSLKGQYIYNEQFF
TRBJ2-7	TRBV4-1	-	15	-	TGCGCCAGCAGCTCCTGGGAGGGGGGCTCCTACGAGCAGTACTTC	CASSSWEGGSYEQYF
TRBJ2-7	TRBV7-3	TRBD2	14	-	TGTGCCAGCAGCATAGCTAGCGGCAGCTACGAGCAGTACTTC	CASSIASGSYEQYF
TRBJ1-1	TRBV28	-	14	once	TGTGCCAGCAGTTTTTTCCAGGGGAACACTGAAGCTTTCTTT	CASSFFQGNTEAFF
TRBJ2-4	TRBV6-5	TRBD1	16	-	TGTGCCAGCAGTTACCTCCCCGGCAGGGGGAGAGACATTCAGTACTTC	CASSYLPGRGRDIQYF
TRBJ2-7	TRBV7-9	-	15	-	TGTGCCAGCAGCTCTGGAGGGTACGGCTCCTACGAGCAGTACTTC	CASSSGGYGSYEQYF
TRBJ2-1	TRBV27	-	12	-	TGTGCCAGCAGTTTAGGCCTGGATGAGCAGTTCTTC	CASSLGLDEQFF
TRBJ2-7	TRBV9	-	16	-	TGTGCCAGCAGCGTAGACGCGGGACAGATGACCTACGAGCAGTACTTC	CASSVDAGQMTYEQYF
TRBJ2-1	TRBV19	-	14	-	TGTGCCAGTAGGGCGGGGCTGGGGCACAATGAGCAGTTCTTC	CASRAGLGHNEQFF
TRBJ2-3	TRBV27	-	12	-	TGTGCCAGCAGGGGGCGTACAGATACGCAGTATTTT	CASRGRTDTQYF
TRBJ2-3	TRBV7-3	-	13	-	TGTGCCAGCAGCTCTTTAAGTACAGATACGCAGTATTTT	CASSSLSTDTQYF
TRBJ1-2	TRBV27	-	16	-	TGTGCCAGCAGCCACCTCCCAAGGACAGCCTCCTATGGCTACACCTTC	CASSHLPRTASYGYTF
TRBJ2-3	TRBV27	-	14	-	TGTGCCAGCAGTTTCCCCGGGAGCACAGATACGCAGTATTTT	CASSFPGSTDTQYF
TRBJ2-7	TRBV5-1	-	12	-	TGCGCCAGCAAGAAGACGCCCTACGAGCAGTACTTC	CASKKTPYEQYF
TRBJ1-3	TRBV13	TRBD1	14	-	TGTGCCAGCAGCTTAATGACAGGGGAAAACACCATATATTTT	CASSLMTGENTIYF
TRBJ2-7	TRBV5-4	TRBD1	15	once	TGTGCCAGCAGCTTAACGGGACAGGGTCCCTACGAGCAGTACTTC	CASSLTGQGPYEQYF
TRBJ1-1	TRBV29-1	-	10	-	TGCAGCGTTGAAGGGCGTGAAGCTTTCTTT	CSVEGREAFF
TRBJ2-1	TRBV5-1	-	13	-	TGCGCCAGCAGCCCTGAGACCAACAATGAGCAGTTCTTC	CASSPETNNEQFF
TRBJ2-3	TRBV7-9	-	15	-	TGTGCCGGGATCCGGGACTTTGGCCGGGCAGATACGCAGTATTTT	CAGIRDFGRADTQYF
TRBJ2-1	TRBV10-1	-	16	-	TGCGCCAGCAGTGATTGGGAGGACCGAAACATCAATGAGCAGTTCTTC	CASSDWEDRNINEQFF
TRBJ1-1	TRBV19	-	13	-	TGTGCCAGCGGGACGGGGCCGAACACTGAAGCTTTCTTT	CASGTGPNTEAFF
TRBJ2-2	TRBV9	TRBD1	14	few	TGTGCCAGCGGGACAGGGGGCAACACCGGGGAGCTGTTTTTT	CASGTGGNTGELFF
TRBJ2-2	TRBV7-9	TRBD2	12	once	TGTGCCAGCAGCTCTCTAGCGGAGGAGCTGTTTTTT	CASSSLAEELFF
TRBJ2-7	TRBV25-1	-	12	-	TGTGCCAGCAGTGAATTTGGCTACGAGCAGTACTTC	CASSEFGYEQYF
TRBJ1-1	TRBV7-9	-	16	-	TGTGCCAGCAGACCTCCTTTCCGACCCACGAACACTGAAGCTTTCTTT	CASRPPFRPTNTEAFF
TRBJ2-7	TRBV7-6	TRBD1	14	-	TGTGCCAGCAGCAGGACAGGTGGGGACTACGAGCAGTACTTC	CASSRTGGDYEQYF
TRBJ2-1	TRBV7-6	TRBD2	20	-	TGTGCCAGCAGTTTACTCCCCGGGGCGGGACTAGCGGACTCCTACAATGAGCAGTTCTTC	CASSLLPGAGLADSYNEQFF
TRBJ1-2	TRBV19	-	13	few	TGTGCCAGTAGTCATCCAACAAACTATGGCTACACCTTC	CASSHPTNYGYTF
TRBJ2-7	TRBV5-6	-	15	once	TGTGCCAGCAGCTTGACAGGGTTAGGTCTCCACGAGCAGTACTTC	CASSLTGLGLHEQYF
TRBJ2-5	TRBV30	-	10	-	TGTGCCTGGAAGGGGGAGACCCAGTACTTC	CAWKGETQYF
TRBJ2-3	TRBV5-1	-	16	-	TGCGCCAGCAGCTTGATGTCAGCAAAGAGCACAGATACGCAGTATTTT	CASSLMSAKSTDTQYF
TRBJ2-1	TRBV9	-	17	-	TGTGCCAGCAGCGTAGCGCGTGGGGGAAGCGGATACAATGAGCAGTTCTTC	CASSVARGGSGYNEQFF
TRBJ2-1	TRBV27	-	14	-	TGTGCCAGCAGTTTATTGGGGGGGCACAATGAGCAGTTCTTC	CASSLLGGHNEQFF
TRBJ2-1	TRBV7-6	-	15	-	TGTGCCAGCAGCTTAGGGTCGGGGATAGGCAATGAGCAGTTCTTC	CASSLGSGIGNEQFF
TRBJ2-1	TRBV29-1	TRBD2	15	-	TGCAGCGCCCTATTTGGACTAGCGGTCTACAATGAGCAGTTCTTC	CSALFGLAVYNEQFF
TRBJ2-1	TRBV28	TRBD1	15	-	TGTGCCAGCAGTCTTCGGACAGGGGGTGACAATGAGCAGTTCTTC	CASSLRTGGDNEQFF
TRBJ1-4	TRBV13	-	14	-	TGTGCCAGCGGGTTCAGGGGTGGGGATGAAAAACTGTTTTTT	CASGFRGGDEKLFF
TRBJ1-2	TRBV9	-	13	-	TGTGCCAGCAGCGTCCAATCCGGCTATGGCTACACCTTC	CASSVQSGYGYTF
TRBJ1-4	TRBV28	-	18	once	TGTGCCAGCAGATCCGACAGGCTGTCCCTGATCTCACATGAAAAACTGTTTTTT	CASRSDRLSLISHEKLFF
TRBJ1-1	TRBV6-5	-	14	few	TGTGCCAGCAGTTATTCCGCTATGAACACTGAAGCTTTCTTT	CASSYSAMNTEAFF
TRBJ2-7	TRBV15	-	16	-	TGTGCCACCAGCAGCCACAGGGCCCTCTCCTCCTACGAGCAGTACTTC	CATSSHRALSSYEQYF
TRBJ2-7	TRBV13	-	18	-	TGTGCCAGCAGCTTAGCCCCTCGTCAAGCTGCCTCATCCCCCGAGCAGTACTTC	CASSLAPRQAASSPEQYF
TRBJ2-7	TRBV6-6	TRBD1	15	-	TGTGCCAGCAGTTGGGATACAGGGGCGGCTTACGAGCAGTACTTC	CASSWDTGAAYEQYF
TRBJ2-7	TRBV28	TRBD2	14	-	TGTGCCAGCAGTCCCGGGACTAGCGGCTACGAGCAGTACTTC	CASSPGTSGYEQYF